This TCR beta chain came from a study of CD8 T cells in Susac syndrome (dated by TCRdb to about 2019). Broadly, across the study: Whether CD8+ T cell activation and differentiation in Susac syndrome was antigen driven was tested using repertoire sequencing. Summary of the overall study and its limitations: The number of individuals in the TCR sequencing and HLA analysis was acknowledged as relatively small.

RNA was extracted with the RNeasy kit and roughly 0.5 to 1 ug was reverse transcribed using random hexamers. The immunoSEQ multiplex PCR assay, which covers 54 Vbeta and 13 Jbeta segments, was used to amplify TCR beta CDR3 regions. PCR amplification bias was corrected using a synthetic template baseline for primer optimization and computational correction. Per the authors' processing: Reads were annotated to V, D and J genes per IMGT and analyzed with immunoSEQ Analyzer, keeping only productive sequences. To calculate clonality, Shannon entropy was normalized by log2 of the number of productive unique sequences and then subtracted from one. For each patient and control, public and private clones were evaluated within the 100 most prevalent clones. Clones were defined as Susac-specific when absent from the healthy and MS cohorts, from fewer than 1,300 published viral clones and from other ImmuneACCESS disease sequences. In-frame beta chains were kept once TCRdb had trimmed the public reads at Q25 with fastp and called clones with MiXCR. Merged by CDR3 protein, the rows form single entries marked with the most common genes and DNA. The V and J calls reflect TCRdb's pipeline rather than the authors' work. This sample lists approximately 170,000 distinct CDR3 sequences; about 91% were detected once. The ten biggest clones cover 0.08% of the sample.

Peripheral blood CD8+ and CD4+ T cells from healthy donors, Susac syndrome patients and multiple sclerosis patients were profiled using high-throughput TCR beta sequencing. The healthy donors served as controls matched for age and sex. Bulk CD8+ and CD4+ T cells were purified by magnetic negative isolation, while CD8+ TEMRA cells were enriched using FACS. Blood was drawn into EDTA tubes, processed within 24 hours, and PBMCs were isolated by density gradient centrifugation. PBMCs intended for TCR sequencing were cryopreserved in liquid nitrogen and were subsequently thawed in a 37 degrees C water bath. Purity of sorted or isolated CD4+, CD8+ and CD8+ TEMRA cells was at least 90%. This clonotype was detected only once. Its antigen target is currently unknown. The input lacks base qualities; no much larger clone sits a single base away. A lone read offers only weak evidence. The TCR originated in a human donor in good health. Sample: CD4+ T cells from PBMCs.

Here is the DNA: TGCAGTGCTAGAGAGGACGGGGTGGGGGCCAAAAACATTCAGTACTTC. Its product reads: CSAREDGVGAKNIQYF. Recombination connected TRBV20-1 to TRBJ2-4, and perhaps TRBD2 as D gene, on 5 matching bases. From the cysteine up to the phenylalanine, the CDR3 has a length of 16 residues. Solely the CDR3 DNA is kept, with 48 bases framed from the first base. Cut back by 0 bases and 1 base, the V and J ends lie 13 bases apart. The germline V gene (reference sequence) yields DFQATT for CDR1 and SNEGSKA for CDR2.